What follows are 13 T cell receptor beta chains derived from one specimen sequenced in a study of cytomegalovirus exposure and HLA in healthy donors. The PCR contained 60 Vbeta and 13 Jbeta primers. Repertoires were generated with immunoSEQ multiplex PCR, while TCRdb's copy carries only in-frame clones and drops some. The table has 120,000 or so clones, under 90% seen once. The sequenced sample was PBMCs. The origin of the receptors is a woman aged 40-49 years in good health and CMV-seropositive.

A remark on this clone: Other DNA sequences in the sample encode the same CDR3. The chain joins TRBV14 to TRBJ2-1, with TRBD2 matching 11 bases. Germline CDR1 SGHDN, CDR2 FVKESK. With 4 bases clipped from V and 1 base from J, the junction kept 3 bases outside the gene matches. This CDR3 comprises 16 residues. CDR3 sequence: CASSLRLAGSYNEQFF. CDR3 DNA: TGTGCCAGCAGCCTTAGACTAGCGGGATCCTACAATGAGCAGTTCTTC.

The chain employs TRBV14 and TRBJ2-5; D is unclear. Trimming stripped 1 base from V and 5 bases from J, with 5 bases between. Germline values: CDR1 SGHDN, CDR2 FVKESK. The CDR3 length is 12 residues. CDR3 residues: CASSQVEETQYF. The CDR3 nucleotides are TGTGCCAGCAGCCAAGTAGAGGAGACCCAGTACTTC.

This clone has just one count. In nucleotides, the CDR3 is TGTGCCAGCAGCTTAGAGGCAGGGTATGGGGAGACCCAGTACTTC. Translating it yields CASSLEAGYGETQYF. J is TRBJ2-5 and V is TRBV7-6; D is possibly TRBD1 (5 bases). Germline V gene data show CDR1 as SGHVS and CDR2 as FNYEAQ. V dropped 1 base and J dropped 5 bases, with 14 bases sitting between them. This CDR3 contains 15 residues.

V is TRBV7-9 and J is TRBJ2-1; TRBD1 is a possible D gene (6 bases). The CDR3 runs 14 residues. V was clipped by 8 bases and J by 3 bases, with 14 bases between them. Per the germline V gene, CDR1 is SEHNR and CDR2 is FQNEAQ (reference sequence). The CDR3 bases are TGTGCCAGCGGCGACAGGTTTAACTACAATGAGCAGTTCTTC. Protein sequence: CASGDRFNYNEQFF.

The chain links TRBV9 to TRBJ1-3; 9 bases are shared with TRBD1. Germline CDR1 SGDLS, CDR2 YYNGEE. This CDR3 has 15 amino acids. V dropped 4 bases and J dropped 7; count of bases not matched to a gene: 9. The CDR3 DNA follows: TGTGCCAGCAGCCCGGGACAGGGATTGGTTAACACCATATATTTT. This translates into CASSPGQGLVNTIYF.

The rearrangement links TRBV7-2 to TRBJ2-2; 7 bases align to TRBD1. Germline-derived CDR1 and CDR2 are SGHTA and FQGNSA. The CDR3 totals 13 residues. V was pared by 6 bases and J by 5 bases, with 3 bases of the junction left unmatched. The CDR3 region has the DNA TGTGCCAGCAGGCTCAGGGGGACCGGGGAGCTGTTTTTT. Translation: CASRLRGTGELFF.

This chain connects TRBV19 to TRBJ2-7, with D possibly TRBD2 on 5 matching bases. Trimming cost V 6 bases and J 2 bases, with 11 bases left between them. The CDR3 is 13 amino acids. Germline V gene data show CDR1 as LNHDA and CDR2 as SQIVND (reference sequence). The CDR3 DNA is TGTGCCAGTAGGGAGGTCAGACCCTACGAGCAGTACTTC. The encoded protein is CASREVRPYEQYF.

The chain employs TRBV7-2 and TRBJ2-7, with D possibly TRBD2 on 5 matching bases. The CDR3 has 13 residues. Germline V gives CDR1 SGHTA, CDR2 FQGNSA. With 5 bases removed from V and 7 bases from J, the gap between germline ends came to 15 bases. The CDR3 protein is CASSQGSVREQYF. The CDR3 DNA follows: TGTGCCAGCAGCCAAGGTAGCGTGCGAGAGCAGTACTTC.

V is TRBV5-1 and J is TRBJ2-5; D ambiguous. The tail of the sequence fits TRBJ2-7 better, so the J call may be wrong. Germline V gives CDR1 SGHRS, CDR2 YFSETQ. This CDR3 is 14 amino acids long. The CDR3 here is CASSLGKAYYEQYF. CDR3 nucleotide sequence: TGCGCCAGCAGCTTGGGTAAGGCTTACTACGAGCAGTACTTC.

On this clone: The junction shows a germline mismatch at one end, possibly a read error. The chain links TRBV7-9 to TRBJ2-7; D perhaps matches TRBD1 (5 bases). The CDR3 is 14 residues long. Germline V gene sequence: CDR1 SEHNR, CDR2 FQNEAQ (reference sequence). In DNA, the CDR3 is TGTTCCAGCAGACCCCCGGCAGGGACCTACGAGCAGTACTTC. Its protein product is CSSRPPAGTYEQYF.

V usage is TRBV9 and J usage is TRBJ1-1, with D possibly TRBD1 on 5 matching bases. V lost 0 bases to trimming and J lost 1 base, with 10 bases between them. CDR1 and CDR2 (germline): SGDLS, YYNGEE. This CDR3 region has 15 residues. The DNA of the CDR3 is TGTGCCAGCAGCGTAGGGGGCGTCGGGAACACTGAAGCTTTCTTT. Translating gives CASSVGGVGNTEAFF.

V usage is TRBV4-1 and J usage is TRBJ2-7, with D possibly being TRBD2 (6 bases). Germline CDR1 MGHRA, CDR2 YSYEKL. The V gene lost 2 bases and the J gene lost 3 bases, with 14 bases spanning the gap. The CDR3 has 15 residues. The CDR3: CASSQNMGGLYEQYF. DNA for the CDR3: TGCGCCAGCAGCCAAAATATGGGGGGACTCTACGAGCAGTACTTC.

The rearrangement uses TRBV6-6 and TRBJ2-7; 9 bases line up with TRBD2. Germline V gene lookup returns CDR1 MNHNY and CDR2 SVGAGI (reference sequence). The CDR3 consists of 15 residues. V lost 5 bases, J lost 0 bases, and 5 bases stayed unmatched. The CDR3 spells CASSAPSGTSYEQYF. The CDR3 DNA follows: TGTGCCAGCAGTGCCCCTAGCGGGACCTCCTACGAGCAGTACTTC.